The 5 T cell receptor beta chains listed next were all sequenced from one sample in a study of T cell clones after liver transplantation. TCRdb's table, derived via immunoSEQ multiplex PCR, lists solely in-frame clones and lacks some. The data contain tens of thousands of clones, about 70% of them seen just once; the ten biggest clones take up 2.8%. This material consisted of CD4+ T cells from blood, taken at the approximately 16-month timepoint. These TCRs come from a human patient who received a liver transplant. Some T cells could come from the graft donor.

This clone was seen a few times. The rearrangement joins TRBV5-1 to TRBJ2-5, with TRBD2 matching 12 bases. V dropped 7 bases and J dropped 1; count of bases not matched to a gene: 8. Looked up from germline, CDR1 is SGHRS and CDR2 is YFSETQ. The CDR3 spans 16 residues. CDR3 region: CASGTSGGNFQETQYF. The CDR3, as DNA: TGCGCCAGCGGCACTAGCGGGGGGAACTTCCAAGAGACCCAGTACTTC. Drawing the rest from reference TRBV5-1 and TRBJ2-5, the complete variable domain is KAGVTQTPRYLIKTRGQQVTLSCSPISGHRSVSWYQQTPGQGLQFLFEYFSETQRNKGNFPGRFSGRQFSNSRSEMNVSTLELGDSALYLCASGTSGGNFQETQYFGPGTRLLVL.

J is TRBJ1-2 and V is TRBV19, with D possibly TRBD1 on 6 matching bases. From germline, CDR1 is LNHDA and CDR2 SQIVND (reference sequence). This CDR3 is 16 amino acids long. V gave up 2 bases and J gave up 7 bases, with 20 bases separating them. CDR3 amino acids: CASSIYPMGGYSGYTF. CDR3 in DNA: TGTGCCAGTAGTATATACCCAATGGGGGGCTATTCTGGCTACACCTTC.

V usage is TRBV7-2 and J usage is TRBJ2-1, with 9 bases lining up with TRBD2. Unmatched junction bases numbered 11, after V lost 5 bases and J lost 9 bases. Germline CDR1 is SGHTA and CDR2 is FQGNSA. The CDR3 totals 15 residues. This CDR3 is CASSALAGTAGEQFF. The CDR3, as DNA: TGTGCCAGCAGCGCCCTAGCGGGGACTGCGGGTGAGCAGTTCTTC. The whole variable domain, remainder taken from reference TRBV7-2 and TRBJ2-1, is GAGVSQSPSNKVTEKGKDVELRCDPISGHTALYWYRQSLGQGLEFLIYFQGNSAPDKSGLPSDRFSAERTGGSVSTLTIQRTQQEDSAVYLCASSALAGTAGEQFFGPGTRLTVL.

This clone was seen a handful of times. Other nucleotide sequences from this sample produce the same CDR3. V usage is TRBV7-2 and J usage is TRBJ1-2, with D tentatively TRBD1 (6 bases). The ends were cut back, 1 base at V and 8 bases at J, with 11 bases in the middle. CDR3 length: 13 residues. CDR1 is SGHTA, CDR2 FQGNSA, per germline. The CDR3 sequence: CASSLGRGRGYTF. The CDR3 DNA is TGTGCCAGCAGCTTAGGCAGGGGTCGGGGCTACACCTTC. Based on the CDR3 plus reference TRBV7-2 and TRBJ1-2, the full variable domain is GAGVSQSPSNKVTEKGKDVELRCDPISGHTALYWYRQSLGQGLEFLIYFQGNSAPDKSGLPSDRFSAERTGGSVSTLTIQRTQQEDSAVYLCASSLGRGRGYTFGSGTRLTVV.

The chain links TRBV19 to TRBJ1-2; TRBD1 aligns across 9 bases. CDR3 length equals 15 residues. V dropped 0 bases and J dropped 4; count of bases not matched to a gene: 3. Germline CDR1 LNHDA, CDR2 SQIVND (reference sequence). CDR3 amino acids: CASSIDRDRVYGYTF. The CDR3 bases are TGTGCCAGTAGTATAGACCGGGACAGGGTCTATGGCTACACCTTC. Full variable domain (remainder filled in from reference TRBV19 and TRBJ1-2): DGGITQSPKYLFRKEGQNVTLSCEQNLNHDAMYWYRQDPGQGLRLIYYSQIVNDFQKGDIAEGYSVSREKKESFPLTVTSAQKNPTAFYLCASSIDRDRVYGYTFGSGTRLTVV.